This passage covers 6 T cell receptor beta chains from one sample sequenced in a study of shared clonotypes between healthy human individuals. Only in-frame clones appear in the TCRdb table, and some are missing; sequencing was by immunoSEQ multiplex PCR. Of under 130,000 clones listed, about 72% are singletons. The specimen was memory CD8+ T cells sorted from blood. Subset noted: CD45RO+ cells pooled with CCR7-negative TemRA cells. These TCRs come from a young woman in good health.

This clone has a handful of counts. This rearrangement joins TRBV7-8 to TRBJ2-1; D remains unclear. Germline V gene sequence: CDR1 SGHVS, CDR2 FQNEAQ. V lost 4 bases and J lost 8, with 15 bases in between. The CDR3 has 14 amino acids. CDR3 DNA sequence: TGTGCCAGCAGCTCCCACCAAGGGCATGATGAGCAGTTCTTC. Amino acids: CASSSHQGHDEQFF.

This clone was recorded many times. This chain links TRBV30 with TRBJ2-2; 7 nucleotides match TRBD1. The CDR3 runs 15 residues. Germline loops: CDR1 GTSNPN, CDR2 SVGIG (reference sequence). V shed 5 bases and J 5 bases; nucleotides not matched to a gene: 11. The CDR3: CAWALTGTETGELFF. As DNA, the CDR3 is TGTGCCTGGGCACTAACCGGGACAGAAACCGGGGAGCTGTTTTTT.

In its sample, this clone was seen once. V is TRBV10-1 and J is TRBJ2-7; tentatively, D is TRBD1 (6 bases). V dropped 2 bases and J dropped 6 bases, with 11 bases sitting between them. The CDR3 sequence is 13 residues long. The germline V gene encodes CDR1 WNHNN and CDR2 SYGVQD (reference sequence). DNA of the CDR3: TGCGCCAGCAGTGAGACAGGGTTGCGCGAGCAGTACTTC. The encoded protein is CASSETGLREQYF.

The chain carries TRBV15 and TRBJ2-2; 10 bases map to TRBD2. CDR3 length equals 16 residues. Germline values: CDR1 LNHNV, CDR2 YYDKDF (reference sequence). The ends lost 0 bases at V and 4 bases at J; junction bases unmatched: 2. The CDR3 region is CATSRELAGPTGELFF. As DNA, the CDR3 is TGTGCCACCAGCAGAGAACTAGCGGGACCCACCGGGGAGCTGTTTTTT.

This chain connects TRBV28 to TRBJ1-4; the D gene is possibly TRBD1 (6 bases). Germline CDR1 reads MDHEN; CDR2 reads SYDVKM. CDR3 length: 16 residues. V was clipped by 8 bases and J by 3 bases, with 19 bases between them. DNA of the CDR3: TGTGCCAGCCGATTGACCCTTGGACAGCCTAATGAAAAACTGTTTTTT. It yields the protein CASRLTLGQPNEKLFF.

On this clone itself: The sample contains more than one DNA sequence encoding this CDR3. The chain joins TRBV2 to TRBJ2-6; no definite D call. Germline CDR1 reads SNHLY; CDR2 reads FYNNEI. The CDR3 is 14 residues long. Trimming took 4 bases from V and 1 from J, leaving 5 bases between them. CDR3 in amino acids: CASSVRSGANVLTF. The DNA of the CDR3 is TGTGCCAGCAGTGTACGGTCTGGGGCCAACGTCCTGACTTTC.